This T cell receptor beta chain is from a study of blood T cell repertoires in COVID-19. Study at large: Acute-phase and convalescent COVID-19 samples originated in the United States, Italy and Spain.

CDR1 is SNHLY, CDR2 FYNNEI, per germline. This CDR3 comprises 12 residues. The ends were cut back, 9 bases at V and 4 bases at J, with 11 bases in the middle. Using immunoSEQ multiplex PCR, the repertoire was profiled, and TCRdb retains in-frame clones only, with some absent. Among around 180,000 clones listed, around 85% were seen once. The V gene is TRBV2, the J gene TRBJ2-3; D remains ambiguous. What was sequenced was peripheral blood. This sequence was found in a person aged 70 to 85 with COVID-19, enrolled during active disease. The CDR3 coding sequence is TGTGCCAGTGGCAACGTGGCAGATACGCAGTATTTT. It specifies CASGNVADTQYF.